The 6 T cell receptor beta chains given below trace back to one sample, sequenced in a study of shared clonotypes between healthy human individuals. Profiling relied on immunoSEQ multiplex PCR, and the TCRdb table lists in-frame clones only, not all of them. The table lists millions of clones, over 90% of them singletons. The sample consisted of naive CD4+ T cells from PBMCs. The subset denotes: CD45RA+ positively selected. These TCRs come from a man aged 18-30 years in good health. Some clones in this sample may be carry-over from other donors' samples.

The chain couples TRBV5-4 to TRBJ2-3, with TRBD2 matching 8 bases. This CDR3 is 14 amino acids long. The J segment lost 4 bases and the V segment lost 5 bases, leaving 6 bases of the junction unmatched. Germline V gives CDR1 SGHNT, CDR2 YYREEE (reference sequence). CDR3 coding DNA: TGTGCCAGCAGTGCGGGAGGCGGGGCAGATACGCAGTATTTT. It codes for CASSAGGGADTQYF.

The chain links TRBV19 to TRBJ2-6; the D gene is possibly TRBD2 (6 bases). V was trimmed by 7 bases and J by 0 bases, leaving 31 bases between them. Per germline, CDR1 LNHDA and CDR2 SQIVND (reference sequence). The CDR3 totals 22 residues. The CDR3 loop reads CASTTKVGAHPGTASGANVLTF. The CDR3 coding sequence is TGTGCCAGTACCACGAAGGTTGGGGCCCATCCAGGGACTGCCTCTGGGGCCAACGTCCTGACTTTC.

In its sample, this clone was seen once. This rearrangement joins TRBV5-1 to TRBJ1-2; TRBD1 aligns across 8 bases. Germline CDR1 SGHRS, CDR2 YFSETQ. Unmatched junction bases numbered 12, after V lost 4 bases and J lost 10 bases. This CDR3 has 14 residues. The DNA of the CDR3 is TGCGCCAGCAGCCCAAATCCGGGACAGGCGCTCTACACCTTC. As protein: CASSPNPGQALYTF. The full variable domain, completed using reference TRBV5-1 and TRBJ1-2, is KAGVTQTPRYLIKTRGQQVTLSCSPISGHRSVSWYQQTPGQGLQFLFEYFSETQRNKGNFPGRFSGRQFSNSRSEMNVSTLELGDSALYLCASSPNPGQALYTFGSGTRLTVV.

This sequence joins TRBV27 and TRBJ2-5; 7 nucleotides agree with TRBD2. This CDR3 region has 15 residues. V lost 1 base to trimming and J lost 3 bases; unmatched junction nucleotides: 5. The germline gives CDR1 MNHEY, CDR2 SMNVEV (reference sequence). The CDR3 DNA reads as TGTGCCAGCAGTTTATACGGGACTACGGAAGAGACCCAGTACTTC. Its translation is CASSLYGTTEETQYF.

The J gene is TRBJ2-2, the V gene TRBV28, with a weak D call TRBD2 (6 bases). The CDR3 consists of 15 residues. Deletions cut 7 bases from V and 0 bases from J, with 12 bases between. The germline CDR1 and CDR2 sequences are MDHEN and SYDVKM. The CDR3 sequence is CASKVGGANTGELFF. The CDR3 DNA is TGTGCCAGCAAAGTCGGAGGGGCGAACACCGGGGAGCTGTTTTTT.

This chain uses TRBV28 with TRBJ1-1; D gene unclear. Germline V gene lookup returns CDR1 MDHEN and CDR2 SYDVKM. Between the trimmed V and J ends, which lost 5 bases and 1 base, there was a span of 26 bases. This CDR3 is 19 amino acids long. The CDR3 DNA reads as TGTGCCAGCAGTCACCCCTCGGGAGCTACAGTACAGAGGAACACTGAAGCTTTCTTT. The encoded protein is CASSHPSGATVQRNTEAFF.